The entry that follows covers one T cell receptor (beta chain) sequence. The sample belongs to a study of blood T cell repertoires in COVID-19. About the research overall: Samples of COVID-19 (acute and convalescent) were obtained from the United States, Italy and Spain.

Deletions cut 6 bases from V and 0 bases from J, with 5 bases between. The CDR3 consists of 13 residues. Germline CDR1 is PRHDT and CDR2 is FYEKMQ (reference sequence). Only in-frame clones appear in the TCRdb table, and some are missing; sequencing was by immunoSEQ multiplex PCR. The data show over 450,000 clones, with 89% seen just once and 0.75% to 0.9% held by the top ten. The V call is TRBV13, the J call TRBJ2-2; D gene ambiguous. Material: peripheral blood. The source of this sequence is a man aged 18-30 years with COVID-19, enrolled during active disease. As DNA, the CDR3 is TGTGCCAGCAGTTATACGAACACCGGGGAGCTGTTTTTT. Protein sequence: CASSYTNTGELFF.